This entry concerns a single T cell receptor beta chain. Its target is not known. This record belongs to a study of Ad26.COV2.S vaccination and SARS-CoV-2 variants. Whole-study context: By the intramuscular route, Ad26.COV2.S was given once, or twice 56 days apart. Study-wide points: Reportedly, spike-specific CD8+ and CD4+ T cell responses achieved substantial breadth once vaccination had taken place.

The treatment was: some 20 received Ad26.COV2.S at low or high dose, single or two shots; several received placebo; per-sample allocation not given. Sample collection was performed on day 63 after the first vaccine or placebo injection. An adult aged 18-55 years in Boston served as the donor. Clones were sequenced by immunoSEQ multiplex PCR, and TCRdb holds only the in-frame ones, with some missing. The sample records some 480,000 clones, around 90% being singletons. CDR1 is LNHNV, CDR2 YYDKDF, per germline (reference sequence). The CDR3 extends over 14 amino acids. V lost 0 bases and J 0 bases, leaving 5 bases between the germline ends.

The chain uses TRBV15 and TRBJ1-2, with no clear D. This receptor was obtained from a person between 18 and 59 years old who received the Ad26.COV2.S COVID-19 vaccine or a placebo. The source material was peripheral blood, sampled in a trial of Ad26.COV2.S vaccine versus placebo. The CDR3 nucleotides read TGTGCCACCAGCAGAGACAAGTCTAACTATGGCTACACCTTC. It is translated as CATSRDKSNYGYTF. Variable domain in full (rest from reference TRBV15 and TRBJ1-2): DAMVIQNPRYQVTQFGKPVTLSCSQTLNHNVMYWYQQKSSQAPKLLFHYYDKDFNNEADTPDNFQSRRPNTSFCFLDIRSPGLGDTAMYLCATSRDKSNYGYTFGSGTRLTVV.